This TCR beta chain was recovered during a study of T cell responses to AZD1222 COVID-19 vaccine. Whole-study results and caveats: Donors were largely white British and mainly female; clonal diversity was possibly underestimated.

TCRdb's copy holds only in-frame clones and misses some; the assay was immunoSEQ multiplex PCR. The sample consists of 200,000 or so clones, 94% of them appearing once. As concerns this clone: Antigen specificity is unknown.

The CDR3 extends over 18 amino acids. Germline-derived CDR1 and CDR2 are LNHDA and SQIVND (reference sequence). Between the trimmed V and J ends, which lost 3 bases and 3 bases, there was a span of 21 bases. The receptor was isolated from an adult in good health. Sequenced material: peripheral blood, taken on day 0 of AZD1222 vaccination. The chain links TRBV19 to TRBJ2-4; tentative D call: TRBD2 (5 bases). This CDR3 is CASSINTQPGVGKNIQYF. The CDR3, as DNA: TGTGCCAGTAGTATCAACACCCAACCCGGGGTCGGCAAAAACATTCAGTACTTC.